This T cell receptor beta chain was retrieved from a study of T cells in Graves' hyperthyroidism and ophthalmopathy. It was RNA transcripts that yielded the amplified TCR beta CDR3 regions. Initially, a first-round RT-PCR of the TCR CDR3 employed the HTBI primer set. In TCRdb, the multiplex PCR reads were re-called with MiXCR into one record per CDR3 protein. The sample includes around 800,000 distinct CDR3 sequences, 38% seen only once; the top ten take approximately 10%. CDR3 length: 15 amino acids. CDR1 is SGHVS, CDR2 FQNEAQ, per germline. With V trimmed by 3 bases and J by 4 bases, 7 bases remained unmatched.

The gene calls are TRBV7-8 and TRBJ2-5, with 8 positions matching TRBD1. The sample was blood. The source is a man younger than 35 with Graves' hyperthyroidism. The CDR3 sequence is CASSFSDRVGETQYF. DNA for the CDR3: TGTGCCAGCAGCTTCTCGGACAGGGTAGGAGAGACCCAGTACTTC.